The source of this T cell receptor beta chain is a study of T cells after yellow fever vaccination. Study-level background: SMART-Seq v4 Ultra Low Input prepared libraries from low-cell fractions.

General study points: Peak timing came faster in the weaker secondary response, day 5 versus 15. Most primary-vaccination clones recurred post-booster (roughly 96% CD4, roughly 91% CD8).

TCRdb processed the 5' RACE reads anew with MiXCR; each CDR3 protein has one entry. The repertoire holds 400,000 or so distinct CDR3 sequences, with roughly 6.2% as singletons. A note on this clonotype: Its target is unknown.

Sequencing was performed on PBMCs, taken 5 days after the yellow fever booster vaccination. The sequence was collected from a man aged 25-45 years who received the YFV17D yellow fever vaccine.

CDR3 amino acids: CASSEPRTGRREPQHF. Written as DNA, the CDR3 is TGTGCCAGCAGTGAACCCAGGACAGGGAGGAGGGAGCCCCAGCATTTT. The V gene is TRBV2, the J gene TRBJ1-5, with TRBD1 identical over 8 bases. Germline lookup yields CDR1 SNHLY and CDR2 FYNNEI. There are 16 residues in the CDR3. V shed 2 bases, J shed 8 bases, and the junction held 11 bases outside the gene matches.